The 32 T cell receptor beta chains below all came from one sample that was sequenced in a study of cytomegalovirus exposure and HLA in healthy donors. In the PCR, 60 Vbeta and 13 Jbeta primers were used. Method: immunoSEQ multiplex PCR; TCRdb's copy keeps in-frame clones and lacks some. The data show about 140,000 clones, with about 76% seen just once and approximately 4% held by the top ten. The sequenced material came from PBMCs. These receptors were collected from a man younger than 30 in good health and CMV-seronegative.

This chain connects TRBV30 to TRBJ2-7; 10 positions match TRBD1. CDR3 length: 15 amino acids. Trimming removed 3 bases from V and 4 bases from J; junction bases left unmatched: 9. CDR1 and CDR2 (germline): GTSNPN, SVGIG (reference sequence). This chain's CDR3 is CAWRATGGGLYEQYF. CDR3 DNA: TGTGCCTGGAGGGCGACAGGGGGCGGTCTTTACGAGCAGTACTTC.

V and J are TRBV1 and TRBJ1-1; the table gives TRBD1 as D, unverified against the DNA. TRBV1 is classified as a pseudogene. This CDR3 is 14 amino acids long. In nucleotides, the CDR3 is TGCACCAGCAGCCAAGAAGGGGCGAACACTGAAGCTTTCTTT. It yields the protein CTSSQEGANTEAFF.

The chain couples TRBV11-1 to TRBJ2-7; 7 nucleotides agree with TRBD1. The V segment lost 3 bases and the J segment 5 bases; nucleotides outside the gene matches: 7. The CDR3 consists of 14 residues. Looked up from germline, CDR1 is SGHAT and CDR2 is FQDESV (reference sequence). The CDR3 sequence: CASSFGTVRDEQYF. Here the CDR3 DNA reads TGTGCCAGCAGCTTCGGGACAGTACGGGACGAGCAGTACTTC. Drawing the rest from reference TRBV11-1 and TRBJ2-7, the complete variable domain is EAEVAQSPRYKITEKSQAVAFWCDPISGHATLYWYRQILGQGPELLVQFQDESVVDDSQLPKDRFSAERLKGVDSTLKIQPAELGDSAMYLCASSFGTVRDEQYFGPGTRLTVT.

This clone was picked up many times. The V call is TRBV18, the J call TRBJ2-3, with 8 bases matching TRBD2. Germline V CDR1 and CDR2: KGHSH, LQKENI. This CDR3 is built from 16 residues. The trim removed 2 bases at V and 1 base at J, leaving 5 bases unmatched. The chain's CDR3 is CASSPGVAGRTDTQYF. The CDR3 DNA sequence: TGTGCCAGCTCACCAGGGGTAGCGGGGCGCACAGATACGCAGTATTTT.

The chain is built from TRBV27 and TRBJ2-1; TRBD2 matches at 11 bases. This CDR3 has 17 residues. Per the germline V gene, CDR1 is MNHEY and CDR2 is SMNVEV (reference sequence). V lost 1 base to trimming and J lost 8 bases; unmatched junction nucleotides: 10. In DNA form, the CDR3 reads TGTGCCAGCAGTTTATTTTCGGCTAGCGGGAGGTCCGATGAGCAGTTCTTC. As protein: CASSLFSASGRSDEQFF.

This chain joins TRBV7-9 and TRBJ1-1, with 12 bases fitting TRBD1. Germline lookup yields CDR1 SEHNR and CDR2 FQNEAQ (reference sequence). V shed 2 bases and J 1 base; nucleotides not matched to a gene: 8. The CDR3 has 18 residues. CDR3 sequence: CASSLRRGTGGANTEAFF. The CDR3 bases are TGTGCCAGCAGCTTACGTAGAGGGACAGGGGGCGCGAACACTGAAGCTTTCTTT.

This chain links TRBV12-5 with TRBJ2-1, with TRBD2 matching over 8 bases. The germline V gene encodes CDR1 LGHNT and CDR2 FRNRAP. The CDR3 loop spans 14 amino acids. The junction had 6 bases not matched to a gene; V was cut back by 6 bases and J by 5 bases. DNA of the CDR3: TGTGCTAGTGGGTCTAGCGGGCAAAACAATGAGCAGTTCTTC. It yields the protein CASGSSGQNNEQFF.

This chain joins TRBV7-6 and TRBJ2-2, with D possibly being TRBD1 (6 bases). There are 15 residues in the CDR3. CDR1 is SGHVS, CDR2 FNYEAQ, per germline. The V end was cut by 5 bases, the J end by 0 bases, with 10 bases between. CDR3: CASSPWTANTGELFF. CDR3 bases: TGTGCCAGCAGCCCCTGGACAGCGAACACCGGGGAGCTGTTTTTT.

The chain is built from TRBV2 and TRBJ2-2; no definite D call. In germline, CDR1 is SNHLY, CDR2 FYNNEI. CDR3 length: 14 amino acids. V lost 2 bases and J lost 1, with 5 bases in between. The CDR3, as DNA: TGTGCCAGCAGTGAAAGCTTGAACACCGGGGAGCTGTTTTTT. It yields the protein CASSESLNTGELFF.

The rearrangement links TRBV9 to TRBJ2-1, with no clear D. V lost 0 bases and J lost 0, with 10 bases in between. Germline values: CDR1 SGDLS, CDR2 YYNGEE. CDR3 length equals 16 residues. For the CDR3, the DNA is TGTGCCAGCAGCGTAGCCAACTACGTCTCCTACAATGAGCAGTTCTTC. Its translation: CASSVANYVSYNEQFF. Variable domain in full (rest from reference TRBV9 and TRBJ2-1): DSGVTQTPKHLITATGQRVTLRCSPRSGDLSVYWYQQSLDQGLQFLIQYYNGEERAKGNILERFSAQQFPDLHSELNLSSLELGDSALYFCASSVANYVSYNEQFFGPGTRLTVL.

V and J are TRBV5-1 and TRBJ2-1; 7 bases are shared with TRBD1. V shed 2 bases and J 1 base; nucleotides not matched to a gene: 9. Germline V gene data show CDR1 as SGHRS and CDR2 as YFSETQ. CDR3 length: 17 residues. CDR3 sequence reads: CASSLRQGADSYNEQFF. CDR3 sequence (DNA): TGCGCCAGCAGCTTAAGACAGGGAGCAGATTCCTACAATGAGCAGTTCTTC.

CDR3 DNA sequence: TGTGCCAGCAGCTATGGGAGATGGGTTGAGGGGGAGCACACCCATGGCTACACCTTC. Protein product: CASSYGRWVEGEHTHGYTF. The V and J genes are TRBV5-4 and TRBJ1-2; TRBD1 might be the D (6 bases). V was cut by 3 bases and J by 6 bases, with 30 bases left in between. This CDR3 contains 19 residues. Germline-derived CDR1 and CDR2 are SGHNT and YYREEE (reference sequence).

For the CDR3, the DNA is TGTGCCAGCAGTAAGACGGGAGCCTACGAGCAGTACTTC. Its protein product is CASSKTGAYEQYF. The V call is TRBV7-2, the J call TRBJ2-7; D possibly corresponds to TRBD2 (6 bases). The germline CDR1 and CDR2 sequences are SGHTA and FQGNSA. Trimming stripped 6 bases from V and 2 bases from J, with 11 bases between. The CDR3 sequence is 13 residues long.

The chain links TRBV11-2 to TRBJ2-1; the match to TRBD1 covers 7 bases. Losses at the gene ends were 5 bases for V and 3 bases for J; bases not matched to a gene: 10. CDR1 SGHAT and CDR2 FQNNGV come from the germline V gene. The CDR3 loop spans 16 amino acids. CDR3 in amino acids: CASSDGTATNYNEQFF. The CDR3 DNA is TGTGCCAGCAGCGACGGGACAGCCACGAACTACAATGAGCAGTTCTTC.

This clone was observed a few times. CDR3 protein: CASSPGWGTYEQYF. The CDR3 region has the DNA TGTGCCAGCAGCCCCGGATGGGGCACCTACGAGCAGTACTTC. The chain combines TRBV7-6 with TRBJ2-5; D might be TRBD1 (5 bases). The better agreement between TRBJ2-7 and the DNA end casts doubt on the J call. CDR1 is SGHVS, CDR2 FNYEAQ, per germline. The CDR3 is made up of 14 amino acids.

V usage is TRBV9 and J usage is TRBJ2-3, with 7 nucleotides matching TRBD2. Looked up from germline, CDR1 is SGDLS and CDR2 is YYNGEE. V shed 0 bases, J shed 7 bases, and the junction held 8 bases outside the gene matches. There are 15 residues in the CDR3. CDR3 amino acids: CASSVVGGNKHTQYF. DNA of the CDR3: TGTGCCAGCAGCGTAGTCGGGGGGAATAAGCATACGCAGTATTTT.

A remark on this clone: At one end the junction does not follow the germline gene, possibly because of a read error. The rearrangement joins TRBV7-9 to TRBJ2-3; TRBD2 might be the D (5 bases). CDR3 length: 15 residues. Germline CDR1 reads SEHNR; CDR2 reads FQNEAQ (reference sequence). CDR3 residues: CSSSPYQEVSYTQYF. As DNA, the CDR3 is TGTTCCAGCAGCCCTTATCAGGAGGTATCATATACGCAGTATTTT.

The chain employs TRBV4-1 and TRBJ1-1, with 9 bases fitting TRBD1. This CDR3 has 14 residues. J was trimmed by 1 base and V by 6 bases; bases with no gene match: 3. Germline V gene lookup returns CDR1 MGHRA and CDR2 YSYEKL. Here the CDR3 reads CASRDRGTNTEAFF. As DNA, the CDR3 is TGCGCCAGCAGGGACAGGGGAACGAACACTGAAGCTTTCTTT.

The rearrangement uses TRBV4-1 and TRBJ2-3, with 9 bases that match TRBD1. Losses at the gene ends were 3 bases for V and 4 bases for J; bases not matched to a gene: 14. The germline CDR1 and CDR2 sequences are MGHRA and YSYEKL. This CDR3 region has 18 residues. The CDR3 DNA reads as TGCGCCAGCAGCCATGAGGCTCCGGGACAGGGCATCGCAGATACGCAGTATTTT. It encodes CASSHEAPGQGIADTQYF.

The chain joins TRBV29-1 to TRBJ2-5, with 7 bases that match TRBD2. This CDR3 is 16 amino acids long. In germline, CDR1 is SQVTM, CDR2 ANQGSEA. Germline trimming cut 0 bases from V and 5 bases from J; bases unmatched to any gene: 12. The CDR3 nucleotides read TGCAGCGTTGAAGACAATGAGGGGAGGGGCCGGGAGACCCAGTACTTC. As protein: CSVEDNEGRGRETQYF.

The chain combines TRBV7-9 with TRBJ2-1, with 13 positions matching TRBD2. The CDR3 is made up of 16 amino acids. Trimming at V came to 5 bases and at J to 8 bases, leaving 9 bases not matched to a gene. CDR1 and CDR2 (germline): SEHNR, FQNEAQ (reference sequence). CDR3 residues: CASSPRTSGRGDEQFF. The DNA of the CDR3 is TGTGCCAGCAGCCCCCGGACTAGCGGGAGAGGGGATGAGCAGTTCTTC. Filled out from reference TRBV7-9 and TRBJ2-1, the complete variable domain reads DTGVSQNPRHKITKRGQNVTFRCDPISEHNRLYWYRQTLGQGPEFLTYFQNEAQLEKSRLLSDRFSAERPKGSFSTLEIQRTEQGDSAMYLCASSPRTSGRGDEQFFGPGTRLTVL.

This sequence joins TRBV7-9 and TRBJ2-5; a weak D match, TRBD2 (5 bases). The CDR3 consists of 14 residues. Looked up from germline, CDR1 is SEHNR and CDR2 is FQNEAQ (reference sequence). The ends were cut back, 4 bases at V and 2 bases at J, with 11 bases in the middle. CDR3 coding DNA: TGTGCCAGCAGCTCCCGAGGGATACAAGAGACCCAGTACTTC. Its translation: CASSSRGIQETQYF.

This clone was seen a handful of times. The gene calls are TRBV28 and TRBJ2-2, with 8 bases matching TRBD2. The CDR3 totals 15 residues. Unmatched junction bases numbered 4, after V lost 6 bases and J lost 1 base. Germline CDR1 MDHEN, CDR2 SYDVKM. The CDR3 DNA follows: TGTGCCAGCAGATTAGCGGGATGGAACACCGGGGAGCTGTTTTTT. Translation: CASRLAGWNTGELFF. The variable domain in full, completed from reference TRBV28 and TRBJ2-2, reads DVKVTQSSRYLVKRTGEKVFLECVQDMDHENMFWYRQDPGLGLRLIYFSYDVKMKEKGDIPEGYSVSREKKERFSLILESASTNQTSMYLCASRLAGWNTGELFFGEGSRLTVL.

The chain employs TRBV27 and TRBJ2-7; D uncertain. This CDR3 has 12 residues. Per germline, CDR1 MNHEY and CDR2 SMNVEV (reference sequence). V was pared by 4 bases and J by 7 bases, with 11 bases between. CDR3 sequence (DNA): TGTGCCAGCAGTTCCGCTTTGAGGGAGCAGTACTTC. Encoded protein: CASSSALREQYF.

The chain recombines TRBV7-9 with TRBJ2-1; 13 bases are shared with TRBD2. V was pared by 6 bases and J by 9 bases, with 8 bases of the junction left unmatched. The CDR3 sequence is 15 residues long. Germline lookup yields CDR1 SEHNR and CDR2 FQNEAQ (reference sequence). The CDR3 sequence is CASSLGLAGLSEQFF. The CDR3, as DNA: TGTGCCAGCAGTTTGGGACTAGCGGGATTAAGTGAGCAGTTCTTC.

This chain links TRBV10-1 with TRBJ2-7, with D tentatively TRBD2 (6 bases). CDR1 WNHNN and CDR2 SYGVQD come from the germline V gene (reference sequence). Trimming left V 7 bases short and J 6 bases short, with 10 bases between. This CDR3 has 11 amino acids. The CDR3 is CASTRTIEQYF. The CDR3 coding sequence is TGCGCCAGCACCCGGACTATCGAGCAGTACTTC.

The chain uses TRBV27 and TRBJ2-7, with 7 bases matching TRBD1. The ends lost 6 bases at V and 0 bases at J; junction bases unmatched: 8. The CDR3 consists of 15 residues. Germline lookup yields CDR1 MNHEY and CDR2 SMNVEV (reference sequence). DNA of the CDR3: TGTGCCAGCAGGGCCCCGGACAGGCCCTCCTACGAGCAGTACTTC. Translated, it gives CASRAPDRPSYEQYF.

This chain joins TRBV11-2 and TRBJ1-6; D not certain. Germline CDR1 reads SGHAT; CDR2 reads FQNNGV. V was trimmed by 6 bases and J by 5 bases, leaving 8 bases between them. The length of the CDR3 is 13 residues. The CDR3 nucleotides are TGTGCCAGCAGGCGGCATGATAATTCACCCCTCCACTTT. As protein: CASRRHDNSPLHF.

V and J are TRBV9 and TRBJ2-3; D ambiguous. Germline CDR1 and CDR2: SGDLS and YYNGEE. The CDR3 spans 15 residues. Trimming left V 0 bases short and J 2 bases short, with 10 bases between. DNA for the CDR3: TGTGCCAGCAGCGTAGGTCCCACAGCCACAGATACGCAGTATTTT. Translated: CASSVGPTATDTQYF.

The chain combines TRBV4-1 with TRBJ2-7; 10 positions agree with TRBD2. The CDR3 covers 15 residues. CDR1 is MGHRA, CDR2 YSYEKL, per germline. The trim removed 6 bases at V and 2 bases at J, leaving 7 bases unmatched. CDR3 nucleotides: TGCGCCAGCAGTCAGAGCGGGAGGGCCCCCTACGAGCAGTACTTC. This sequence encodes CASSQSGRAPYEQYF.

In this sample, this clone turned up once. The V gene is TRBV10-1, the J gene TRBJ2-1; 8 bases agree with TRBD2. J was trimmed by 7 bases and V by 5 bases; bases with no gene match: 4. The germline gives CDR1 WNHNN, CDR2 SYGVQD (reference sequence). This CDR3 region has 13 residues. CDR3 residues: CASSSGSRNEQFF. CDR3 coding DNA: TGCGCCAGCAGTAGCGGGAGTAGAAATGAGCAGTTCTTC.

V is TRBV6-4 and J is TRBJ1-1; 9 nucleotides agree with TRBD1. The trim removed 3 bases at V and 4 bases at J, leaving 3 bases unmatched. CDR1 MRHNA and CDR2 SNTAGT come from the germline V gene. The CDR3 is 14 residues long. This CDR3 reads CASSEQGASTEAFF. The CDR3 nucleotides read TGTGCCAGCAGTGAACAGGGGGCTAGCACTGAAGCTTTCTTT.